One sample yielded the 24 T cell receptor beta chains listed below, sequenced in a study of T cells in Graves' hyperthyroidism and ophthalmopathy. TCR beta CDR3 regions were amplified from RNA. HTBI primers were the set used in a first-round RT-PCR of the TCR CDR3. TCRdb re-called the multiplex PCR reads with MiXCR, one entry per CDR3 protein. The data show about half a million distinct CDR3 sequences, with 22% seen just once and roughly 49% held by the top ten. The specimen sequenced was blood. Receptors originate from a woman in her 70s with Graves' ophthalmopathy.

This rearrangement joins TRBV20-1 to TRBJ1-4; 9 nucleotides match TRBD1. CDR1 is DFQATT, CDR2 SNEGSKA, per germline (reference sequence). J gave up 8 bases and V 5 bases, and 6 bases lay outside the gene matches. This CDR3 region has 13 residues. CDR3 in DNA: TGCAGTGCTGGCCGGACAGGGGTAGAAAAACTGTTTTTT. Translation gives CSAGRTGVEKLFF.

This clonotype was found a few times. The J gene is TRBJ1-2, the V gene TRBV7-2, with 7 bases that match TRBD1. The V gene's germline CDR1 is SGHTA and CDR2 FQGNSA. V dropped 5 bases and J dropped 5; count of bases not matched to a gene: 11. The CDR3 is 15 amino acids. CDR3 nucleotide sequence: TGTGCCAGCAGCCATCCGGGGAGGGGGCTTTATGGCTACACCTTC. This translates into CASSHPGRGLYGYTF. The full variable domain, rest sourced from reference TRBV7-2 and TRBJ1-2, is GAGVSQSPSNKVTEKGKDVELRCDPISGHTALYWYRQSLGQGLEFLIYFQGNSAPDKSGLPSDRFSAERTGGSVSTLTIQRTQQEDSAVYLCASSHPGRGLYGYTFGSGTRLTVV.

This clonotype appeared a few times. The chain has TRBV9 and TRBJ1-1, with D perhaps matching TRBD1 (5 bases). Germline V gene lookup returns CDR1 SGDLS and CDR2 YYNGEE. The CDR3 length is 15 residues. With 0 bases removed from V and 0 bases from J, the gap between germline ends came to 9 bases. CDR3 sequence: CASSVEGHMNTEAFF. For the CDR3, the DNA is TGTGCCAGCAGCGTAGAAGGACATATGAACACTGAAGCTTTCTTT.

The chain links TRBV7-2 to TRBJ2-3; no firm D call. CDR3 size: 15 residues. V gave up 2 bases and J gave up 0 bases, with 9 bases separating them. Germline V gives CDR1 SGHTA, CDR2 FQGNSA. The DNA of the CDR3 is TGTGCCAGCAGCTTATTTGGCGGTAGCACAGATACGCAGTATTTT. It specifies CASSLFGGSTDTQYF.

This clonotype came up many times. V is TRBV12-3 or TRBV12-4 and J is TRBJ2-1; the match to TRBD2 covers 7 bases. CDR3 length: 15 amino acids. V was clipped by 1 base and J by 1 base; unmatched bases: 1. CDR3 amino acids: CASSLGGGSYNEQFF. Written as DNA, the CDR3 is TGTGCCAGCAGTTTAGGGGGAGGGTCCTACAATGAGCAGTTCTTC.

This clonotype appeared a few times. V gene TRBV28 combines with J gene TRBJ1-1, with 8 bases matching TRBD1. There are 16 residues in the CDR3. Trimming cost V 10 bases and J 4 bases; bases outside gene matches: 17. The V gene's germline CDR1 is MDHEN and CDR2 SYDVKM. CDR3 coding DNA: TGTGCCACCACTCCCAGGCAGGGGGCGGGAGGCACTGAAGCTTTCTTT. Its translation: CATTPRQGAGGTEAFF.

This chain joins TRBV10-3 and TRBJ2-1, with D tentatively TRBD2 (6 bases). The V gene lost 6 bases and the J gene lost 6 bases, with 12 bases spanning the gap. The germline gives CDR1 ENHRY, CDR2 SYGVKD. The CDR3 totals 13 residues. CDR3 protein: CAIRSGTSNEQFF. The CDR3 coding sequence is TGTGCCATCAGATCCGGGACTTCCAATGAGCAGTTCTTC.

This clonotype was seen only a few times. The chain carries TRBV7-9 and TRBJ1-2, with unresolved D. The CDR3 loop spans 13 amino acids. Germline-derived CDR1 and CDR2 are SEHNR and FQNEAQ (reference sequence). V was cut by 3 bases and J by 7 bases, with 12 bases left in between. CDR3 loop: CASSFDGVSGYTF. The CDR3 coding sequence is TGTGCCAGCAGCTTCGACGGGGTTTCTGGCTACACCTTC.

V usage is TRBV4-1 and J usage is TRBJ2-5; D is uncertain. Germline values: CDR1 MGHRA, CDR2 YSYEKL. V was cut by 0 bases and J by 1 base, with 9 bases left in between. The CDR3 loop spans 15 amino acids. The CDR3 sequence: CASSQDHYSQETQYF. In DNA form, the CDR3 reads TGCGCCAGCAGCCAAGATCATTACAGCCAAGAGACCCAGTACTTC.

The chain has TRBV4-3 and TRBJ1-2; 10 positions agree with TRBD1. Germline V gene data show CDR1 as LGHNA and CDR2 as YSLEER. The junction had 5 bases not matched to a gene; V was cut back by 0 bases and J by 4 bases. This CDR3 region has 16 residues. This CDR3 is CASSQDRTGGGYGYTF. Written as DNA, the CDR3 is TGCGCCAGCAGCCAAGACCGGACAGGGGGAGGCTATGGCTACACCTTC.

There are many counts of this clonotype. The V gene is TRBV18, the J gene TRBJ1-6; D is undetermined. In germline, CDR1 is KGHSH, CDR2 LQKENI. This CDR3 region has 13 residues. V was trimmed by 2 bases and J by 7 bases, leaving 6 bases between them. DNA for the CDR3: TGTGCCAGCTCACCAGGGCCAAATTCACCCCTCCACTTT. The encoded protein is CASSPGPNSPLHF. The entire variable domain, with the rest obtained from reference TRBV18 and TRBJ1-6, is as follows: NAGVMQNPRHLVRRRGQEARLRCSPMKGHSHVYWYRQLPEEGLKFMVYLQKENIIDESGMPKERFSAEFPKEGPSILRIQQVVRGDSAAYFCASSPGPNSPLHFGNGTRLTVT.

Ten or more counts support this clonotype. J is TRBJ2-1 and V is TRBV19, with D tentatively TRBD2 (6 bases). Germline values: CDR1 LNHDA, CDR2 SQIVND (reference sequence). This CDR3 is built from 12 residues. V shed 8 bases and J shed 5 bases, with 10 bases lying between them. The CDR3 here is CASSGEDNEQFF. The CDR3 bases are TGTGCCAGTTCGGGAGAAGACAATGAGCAGTTCTTC.

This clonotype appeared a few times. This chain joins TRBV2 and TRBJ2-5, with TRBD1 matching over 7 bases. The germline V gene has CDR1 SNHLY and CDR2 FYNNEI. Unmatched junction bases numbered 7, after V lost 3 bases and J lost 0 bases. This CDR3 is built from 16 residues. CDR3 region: CASSETRDRYQETQYF. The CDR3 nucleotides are TGTGCCAGCAGTGAGACCCGGGACAGATACCAAGAGACCCAGTACTTC.

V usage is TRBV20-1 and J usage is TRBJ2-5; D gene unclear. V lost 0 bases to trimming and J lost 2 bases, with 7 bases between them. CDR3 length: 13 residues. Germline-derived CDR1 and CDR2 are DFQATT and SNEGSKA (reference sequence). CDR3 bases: TGCAGTGCTAGAGATGACCGACAAGAGACCCAGTACTTC. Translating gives CSARDDRQETQYF.

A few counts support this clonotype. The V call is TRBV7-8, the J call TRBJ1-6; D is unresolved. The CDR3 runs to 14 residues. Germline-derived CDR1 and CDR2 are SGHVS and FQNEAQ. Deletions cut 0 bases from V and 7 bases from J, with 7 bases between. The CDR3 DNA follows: TGTGCCAGCAGCTTAGCGCCGGAAAATTCACCCCTCCACTTT. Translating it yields CASSLAPENSPLHF.

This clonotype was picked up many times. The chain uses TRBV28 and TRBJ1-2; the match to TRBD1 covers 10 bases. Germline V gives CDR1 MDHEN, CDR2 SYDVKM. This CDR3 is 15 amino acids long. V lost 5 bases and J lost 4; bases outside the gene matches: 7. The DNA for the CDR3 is TGTGCCAGCAGTATCGGGACAGGGGCCGTCTATGGCTACACCTTC. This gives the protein CASSIGTGAVYGYTF.

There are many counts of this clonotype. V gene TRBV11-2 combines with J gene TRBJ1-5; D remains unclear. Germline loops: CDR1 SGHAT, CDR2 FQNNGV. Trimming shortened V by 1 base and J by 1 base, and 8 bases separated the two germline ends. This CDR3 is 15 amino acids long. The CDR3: CASSLGSSSNQPQHF. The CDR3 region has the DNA TGTGCCAGCAGCTTAGGATCATCGAGCAATCAGCCCCAGCATTTT. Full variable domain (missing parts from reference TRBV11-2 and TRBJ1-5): EAGVAQSPRYKIIEKRQSVAFWCNPISGHATLYWYQQILGQGPKLLIQFQNNGVVDDSQLPKDRFSAERLKGVDSTLKIQPAKLEDSAVYLCASSLGSSSNQPQHFGDGTRLSIL.

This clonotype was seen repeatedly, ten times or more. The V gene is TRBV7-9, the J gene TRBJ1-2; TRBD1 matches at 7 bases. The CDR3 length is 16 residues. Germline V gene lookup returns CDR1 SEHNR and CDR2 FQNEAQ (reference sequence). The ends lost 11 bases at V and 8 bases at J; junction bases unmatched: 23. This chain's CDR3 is CAGLRPGGQAWGGYTF. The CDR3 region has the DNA TGTGCCGGCCTGCGACCAGGAGGACAGGCCTGGGGGGGCTACACCTTC.

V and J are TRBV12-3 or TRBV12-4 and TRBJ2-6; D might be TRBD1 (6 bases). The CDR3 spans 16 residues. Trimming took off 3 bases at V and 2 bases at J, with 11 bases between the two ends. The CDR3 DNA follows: TGTGCCAGCAGTTTTAGGGCAGGGGCTGGGGCCAACGTCCTGACTTTC. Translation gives CASSFRAGAGANVLTF.

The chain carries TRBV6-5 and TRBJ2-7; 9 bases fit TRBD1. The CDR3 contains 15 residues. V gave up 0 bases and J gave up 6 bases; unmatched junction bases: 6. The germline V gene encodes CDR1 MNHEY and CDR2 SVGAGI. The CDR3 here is CASSYSTGTGSEQYF. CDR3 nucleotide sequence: TGTGCCAGCAGTTACTCAACGGGGACAGGGTCCGAGCAGTACTTC.

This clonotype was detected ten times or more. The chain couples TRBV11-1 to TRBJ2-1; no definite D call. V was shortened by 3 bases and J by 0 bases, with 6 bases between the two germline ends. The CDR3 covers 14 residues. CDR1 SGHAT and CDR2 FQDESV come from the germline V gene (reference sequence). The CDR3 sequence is CASSLRPSYNEQFF. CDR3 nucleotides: TGTGCCAGCAGCTTGCGGCCCTCCTACAATGAGCAGTTCTTC.

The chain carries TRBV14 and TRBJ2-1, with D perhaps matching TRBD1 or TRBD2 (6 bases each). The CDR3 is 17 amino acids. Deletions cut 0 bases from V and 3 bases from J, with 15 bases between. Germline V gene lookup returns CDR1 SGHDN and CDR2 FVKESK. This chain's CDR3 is CASSQDLGGFGYNEQFF. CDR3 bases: TGTGCCAGCAGCCAAGATCTGGGGGGCTTTGGCTACAATGAGCAGTTCTTC.

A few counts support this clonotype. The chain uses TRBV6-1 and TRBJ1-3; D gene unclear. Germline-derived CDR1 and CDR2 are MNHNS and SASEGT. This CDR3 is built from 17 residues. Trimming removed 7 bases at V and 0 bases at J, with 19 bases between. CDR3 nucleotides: TGTGCCAGCACCCCACCGGGCATCCCGAGCTCTGGAAACACCATATATTTT. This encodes CASTPPGIPSSGNTIYF.

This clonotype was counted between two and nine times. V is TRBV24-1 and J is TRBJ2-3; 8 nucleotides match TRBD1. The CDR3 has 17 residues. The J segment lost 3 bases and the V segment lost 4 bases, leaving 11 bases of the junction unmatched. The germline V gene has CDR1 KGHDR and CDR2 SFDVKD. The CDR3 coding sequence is TGTGCCACCAGTGACGGGACAGGTTTGAAACGGACAGATACGCAGTATTTT. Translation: CATSDGTGLKRTDTQYF.